This passage covers 32 T cell receptor beta chains from one sample sequenced in a study of cytomegalovirus exposure and HLA in healthy donors. The PCR had 60 Vbeta and 13 Jbeta primers. Generated by immunoSEQ multiplex PCR, the TCRdb table keeps only in-frame clones and is missing some. This repertoire shows around 90,000 clones, 64% found once; its top ten account for 2.3%. Sequencing was done on a sample of PBMCs. The receptors were sampled from a human donor in good health.

V usage is TRBV4-3 and J usage is TRBJ1-6, with D perhaps TRBD1 (5 bases). V lost 1 base and J 0 bases, leaving 16 bases between the germline ends. This CDR3 spans 19 amino acids. The V gene's germline CDR1 is LGHNA and CDR2 YSLEER. The CDR3 protein is CASSQGSRGRSSYNSPLHF. Written as DNA, the CDR3 is TGCGCCAGCAGCCAAGGATCGCGGGGGAGGAGCTCCTATAATTCACCCCTCCACTTT.

This chain uses TRBV11-2 with TRBJ1-1; no clear D. CDR1 and CDR2 from the germline V gene are SGHAT and FQNNGV. The CDR3 sequence is 17 residues long. V gave up 1 base and J gave up 5 bases, with 20 bases separating them. The CDR3: CASSLVLEGWGGTEAFF. The CDR3, as DNA: TGTGCCAGCAGCTTAGTCTTGGAGGGTTGGGGTGGGACTGAAGCTTTCTTT.

The chain links TRBV5-4 to TRBJ1-1; D possibly corresponds to TRBD1 (5 bases). CDR3 length: 16 amino acids. With 4 bases removed from V and 3 bases from J, the gap between germline ends came to 19 bases. The germline V gene encodes CDR1 SGHNT and CDR2 YYREEE (reference sequence). CDR3 sequence: CASSPGGWGRDTEAFF. The CDR3 DNA follows: TGTGCCAGCAGCCCCGGGGGTTGGGGGAGGGACACTGAAGCTTTCTTT.

V usage is TRBV5-1 and J usage is TRBJ1-2, with D possibly TRBD1 on 5 matching bases. CDR3 length equals 13 residues. Germline V gives CDR1 SGHRS, CDR2 YFSETQ. V lost 2 bases and J lost 8, with 13 bases in between. The CDR3 bases are TGCGCCAGCAGCTTCTCGGGGGTCGGAGGCTACACCTTC. Its translation is CASSFSGVGGYTF. Supplemented by reference TRBV5-1 and TRBJ1-2, the full variable domain reads KAGVTQTPRYLIKTRGQQVTLSCSPISGHRSVSWYQQTPGQGLQFLFEYFSETQRNKGNFPGRFSGRQFSNSRSEMNVSTLELGDSALYLCASSFSGVGGYTFGSGTRLTVV.

As DNA, the CDR3 is TGTGCCAGCAGCTCGGGGGGATCTAATGAAAAACTGTTTTTT. Amino acids: CASSSGGSNEKLFF. V usage is TRBV27 and J usage is TRBJ1-4, with D perhaps matching TRBD1 (5 bases). CDR3 size: 14 residues. Germline V lookup: CDR1 MNHEY, CDR2 SMNVEV (reference sequence). Trimming removed 6 bases from V and 3 bases from J, with 11 bases in between.

The count of this clone is one. DNA of the CDR3: TGTGCCAGCAGCCCCTGGACTCTAGCGGGGGGGACCGGGGAGCTGTTTTTT. Translation: CASSPWTLAGGTGELFF. The V call is TRBV7-2, the J call TRBJ2-2; 12 positions match TRBD2. J gave up 5 bases and V 5 bases, and 9 bases lay outside the gene matches. Germline values: CDR1 SGHTA, CDR2 FQGNSA. The CDR3 has 17 residues.

The rearrangement links TRBV6-1 to TRBJ1-2, with a weak D call TRBD1 (6 bases). CDR1 is MNHNS, CDR2 SASEGT, per germline. This CDR3 is built from 14 residues. V was pared by 4 bases and J by 3 bases, with 12 bases between. The CDR3 DNA follows: TGTGCCAGCAGTGCCGAACAGGGCTACTATGGCTACACCTTC. It encodes CASSAEQGYYGYTF.

CDR3 nucleotides: TGTGCCAGCAGCGCGGGGGGAGGGGGGTTCGCCTACGAGCAGTACTTC. This sequence encodes CASSAGGGGFAYEQYF. V is TRBV9 and J is TRBJ2-7; D might be TRBD2 (7 bases). With 3 bases removed from V and 2 bases from J, the gap between germline ends came to 18 bases. Germline V CDR1 and CDR2: SGDLS, YYNGEE. The length of the CDR3 is 16 residues.

In nucleotides, the CDR3 is TGTGCCAGCAGTTACGACGCGAGGGCCGGGCGTTACGAGCAGTACTTC. Protein product: CASSYDARAGRYEQYF. The V gene is TRBV6-5, the J gene TRBJ2-7; a possible D gene is TRBD2 (5 bases). The CDR3 has 16 amino acids. Germline CDR1 reads MNHEY; CDR2 reads SVGAGI. Trimming left V 2 bases short and J 4 bases short, with 18 bases between.

This chain connects TRBV11-1 to TRBJ2-7; 8 bases match TRBD1. After removal of 2 bases from V and 5 bases from J, the junction contained 5 bases not matched to a gene. CDR3 length: 14 amino acids. The V gene's germline CDR1 is SGHAT and CDR2 FQDESV (reference sequence). Written as DNA, the CDR3 is TGTGCCAGCAGCTTAAGTGCAGGGGGCCACGAGCAGTACTTC. Its translation: CASSLSAGGHEQYF.

V usage is TRBV19 and J usage is TRBJ2-2; 10 bases map to TRBD2. This CDR3 comprises 17 residues. Trimming cost V 4 bases and J 0 bases; bases outside gene matches: 5. Per germline, CDR1 LNHDA and CDR2 SQIVND (reference sequence). The CDR3 protein is CASSKPSGGANTGELFF. The CDR3 DNA follows: TGTGCCAGTAGTAAGCCTAGCGGGGGAGCGAACACCGGGGAGCTGTTTTTT. Full variable domain (remainder filled in from reference TRBV19 and TRBJ2-2): DGGITQSPKYLFRKEGQNVTLSCEQNLNHDAMYWYRQDPGQGLRLIYYSQIVNDFQKGDIAEGYSVSREKKESFPLTVTSAQKNPTAFYLCASSKPSGGANTGELFFGEGSRLTVL.

This clone has more than one count but fewer than ten. This chain links TRBV7-8 with TRBJ1-4; D not certain. Germline CDR1 SGHVS, CDR2 FQNEAQ. This CDR3 has 13 amino acids. With 2 bases removed from V and 7 bases from J, the gap between germline ends came to 8 bases. The CDR3 is CASSLLGGEKLFF. CDR3 in DNA: TGTGCCAGCAGCTTACTGGGAGGTGAAAAACTGTTTTTT.

A single count supports this clone. The chain is built from TRBV5-8 and TRBJ2-3, with TRBD1 as a possible D gene (6 bases). The ends were cut back, 8 bases at V and 0 bases at J, with 16 bases in the middle. The germline gives CDR1 SGHTS, CDR2 YDEGEE. The CDR3 length is 15 residues. The chain's CDR3 is CASAAGTGSTDTQYF. The CDR3 DNA follows: TGTGCCAGTGCAGCTGGTACAGGGAGCACAGATACGCAGTATTTT.

The V and J genes are TRBV2 and TRBJ2-5; 7 bases map to TRBD2. The germline CDR1 and CDR2 sequences are SNHLY and FYNNEI. V was clipped by 8 bases and J by 2 bases; unmatched bases: 8. The CDR3 length is 14 residues. CDR3 sequence (DNA): TGTGCCAGCCTTTGGCTAGCGGAGCAAGAGACCCAGTACTTC. Its translation is CASLWLAEQETQYF.

The rearrangement uses TRBV7-3 and TRBJ2-1, with D perhaps matching TRBD1 (6 bases). V lost 5 bases, J lost 6 bases, and 14 bases lay in between. The CDR3 contains 14 residues. Germline assignment: CDR1 SGHTA and CDR2 FQGTGA. The CDR3 DNA sequence: TGTGCCAGCAGCCCCGTAGGGGACACCAATGAGCAGTTCTTC. It translates to CASSPVGDTNEQFF.

The rearrangement joins TRBV6-6 to TRBJ1-1; 7 nucleotides match TRBD1. CDR1 is MNHNY and CDR2 is SVGAGI in the germline V gene (reference sequence). V dropped 5 bases and J dropped 0; count of bases not matched to a gene: 3. The CDR3 contains 14 residues. Written as DNA, the CDR3 is TGTGCCAGCAGTACGACAGGGATGAACACTGAAGCTTTCTTT. Its translation: CASSTTGMNTEAFF.

The rearrangement links TRBV9 to TRBJ2-1; 7 bases agree with TRBD1. Germline values: CDR1 SGDLS, CDR2 YYNGEE. The V and J ends lost 0 bases and 2 bases, in that order; junction bases with no gene match: 2. This CDR3 has 15 residues. The DNA for the CDR3 is TGTGCCAGCAGCGTAGAACAGGGGACCTACAATGAGCAGTTCTTC. The encoded protein is CASSVEQGTYNEQFF.

In this sample, this clone turned up a few times. V gene TRBV19 combines with J gene TRBJ2-4; D is possibly TRBD2 (7 bases). Trimming shortened V by 3 bases and J by 6 bases, and 18 bases separated the two germline ends. From germline, CDR1 is LNHDA and CDR2 SQIVND (reference sequence). The CDR3 totals 16 residues. The CDR3 DNA is TGTGCCAGTAGTATTCGTCTAGGGGGGAGGGGAAACATTCAGTACTTC. Encoded protein: CASSIRLGGRGNIQYF. Together with reference TRBV19 and TRBJ2-4, the CDR3 gives the full variable domain: DGGITQSPKYLFRKEGQNVTLSCEQNLNHDAMYWYRQDPGQGLRLIYYSQIVNDFQKGDIAEGYSVSREKKESFPLTVTSAQKNPTAFYLCASSIRLGGRGNIQYFGAGTRLSVL.

The rearrangement joins TRBV6-1 to TRBJ2-1; possibly TRBD1 for D (6 bases). The CDR3 has 15 amino acids. Germline values: CDR1 MNHNS, CDR2 SASEGT. V shed 5 bases and J shed 0 bases, with 11 bases lying between them. CDR3 sequence reads: CASSTDRSSYNEQFF. The CDR3 coding sequence is TGTGCCAGCAGTACCGACAGGAGCTCCTACAATGAGCAGTTCTTC.

The chain recombines TRBV7-2 with TRBJ1-2; no reliable D call. Germline V gene lookup returns CDR1 SGHTA and CDR2 FQGNSA. This CDR3 contains 15 residues. The V end lost 1 base, the J end lost 0 bases, and 9 bases lay between the germline ends. CDR3 DNA: TGTGCCAGCAGCTTAGGAGGGCGTCCTAACTATGGCTACACCTTC. Its translation: CASSLGGRPNYGYTF.

For the CDR3, the DNA is TGTGCCAGCAGCATAAGAAGGGACAGCTTCAACGAGCAGTACTTC. This gives the protein CASSIRRDSFNEQYF. The chain links TRBV11-1 to TRBJ2-5, with 7 nucleotides matching TRBD1. The assigned J gene may be wrong: the sequence end matches TRBJ2-7 better. CDR3 length equals 15 residues. The V gene's germline CDR1 is SGHAT and CDR2 FQDESV (reference sequence).

The chain uses TRBV9 and TRBJ2-2, with 10 bases lining up with TRBD2. CDR1 is SGDLS, CDR2 YYNGEE, per germline. With 4 bases clipped from V and 1 base from J, the junction kept 4 bases outside the gene matches. The CDR3 spans 16 residues. CDR3 loop: CASSKLAGVNTGELFF. CDR3 DNA: TGTGCCAGCAGCAAGCTAGCGGGGGTGAACACCGGGGAGCTGTTTTTT.

The chain links TRBV15 to TRBJ2-7; D perhaps matches TRBD2 (6 bases). CDR1 is LNHNV, CDR2 YYDKDF, per germline (reference sequence). V was clipped by 1 base and J by 1 base, with 14 bases between them. The CDR3 is made up of 16 amino acids. Written as DNA, the CDR3 is TGTGCCACCAGCAGAGGCCCCGGGACTCCGTCCTACGAGCAGTACTTC. Protein: CATSRGPGTPSYEQYF.

The chain couples TRBV27 to TRBJ2-2, with 7 bases aligning to TRBD2. Germline assignment: CDR1 MNHEY and CDR2 SMNVEV (reference sequence). J was trimmed by 7 bases and V by 0 bases; bases with no gene match: 20. CDR3 size: 20 residues. The CDR3 here is CASSLSAPESGAHGGGELFF. CDR3 nucleotides: TGTGCCAGCAGTTTATCGGCCCCCGAGAGCGGGGCCCACGGGGGCGGGGAGCTGTTTTTT.

The V and J genes are TRBV6-6 and TRBJ1-5; 8 bases align to TRBD1. The CDR3 spans 14 residues. In germline, CDR1 is MNHNY, CDR2 SVGAGI (reference sequence). V lost 1 base and J lost 6; bases outside the gene matches: 2. The CDR3 spells CASSYFTGGQPQHF. The CDR3 DNA follows: TGTGCCAGCAGTTACTTCACAGGGGGTCAGCCCCAGCATTTT.

J is TRBJ1-2 and V is TRBV5-4; the D gene is possibly TRBD1 (5 bases). The CDR3 runs to 14 residues. With 0 bases removed from V and 8 bases from J, the gap between germline ends came to 14 bases. From germline, CDR1 is SGHNT and CDR2 YYREEE (reference sequence). The CDR3 nucleotides read TGTGCCAGCAGCTTGGACGTCCCAGGGATGGGCTACACCTTC. This translates into CASSLDVPGMGYTF.

The chain uses TRBV6-6 and TRBJ2-1, with 7 bases matching TRBD1. The CDR3 has 13 residues. V was clipped by 4 bases and J by 6 bases; unmatched bases: 3. CDR1 and CDR2 from the germline V gene are MNHNY and SVGAGI (reference sequence). CDR3 loop: CASSLDRRNEQFF. CDR3 nucleotide sequence: TGTGCCAGCAGTTTGGACAGGCGCAATGAGCAGTTCTTC.

The chain has TRBV19 and TRBJ2-2, with TRBD2 identical over 8 bases. The CDR3 loop spans 15 amino acids. The junction had 7 bases not matched to a gene; V was cut back by 9 bases and J by 1 base. Germline assignment: CDR1 LNHDA and CDR2 SQIVND (reference sequence). The CDR3 loop is CASTGLGLNTGELFF. CDR3 nucleotides: TGTGCCAGCACGGGACTAGGGCTGAACACCGGGGAGCTGTTTTTT.

This sequence joins TRBV6-5 and TRBJ2-7; tentative D call: TRBD2 (6 bases). Trimming pared 8 bases from V and 0 bases from J, leaving 14 bases between. Looked up from germline, CDR1 is MNHEY and CDR2 is SVGAGI. The CDR3 runs to 14 residues. CDR3 in amino acids: CASSRDFASYEQYF. Written as DNA, the CDR3 is TGTGCCAGCTCCCGGGACTTCGCCTCCTACGAGCAGTACTTC.

This chain connects TRBV27 to TRBJ2-6; the D gene is possibly TRBD1 (6 bases). CDR1 and CDR2 (germline): MNHEY, SMNVEV (reference sequence). The V and J ends lost 5 bases and 0 bases respectively, with 14 bases between them. This CDR3 is built from 17 residues. The DNA of the CDR3 is TGTGCCAGCAGTCCCCTGGACAGTGACTCTGGGGCCAACGTCCTGACTTTC. As protein: CASSPLDSDSGANVLTF.

The sample holds a few counts of this clone. This chain uses TRBV6-5 with TRBJ2-3; tentative D call: TRBD2 (6 bases). Trimming pared 4 bases from V and 7 bases from J, leaving 21 bases between. CDR1 and CDR2 (germline): MNHEY, SVGAGI. The CDR3 length is 16 residues. This CDR3 is CASSSAGSPTINTQYF. The CDR3 DNA follows: TGTGCCAGCAGTTCCGCCGGGAGTCCCACTATCAATACGCAGTATTTT.

V usage is TRBV2 and J usage is TRBJ2-6; 9 bases line up with TRBD1. The CDR3 consists of 17 residues. Per germline, CDR1 SNHLY and CDR2 FYNNEI. The ends lost 8 bases at V and 0 bases at J; junction bases unmatched: 8. The CDR3 DNA follows: TGTGCCAGCCAATTGGACAGGGGATTCTCTGGGGCCAACGTCCTGACTTTC. Translation gives CASQLDRGFSGANVLTF.